The following is a T cell receptor beta chain sequence with its context. Its specificity is not known. Germline V gene data show CDR1 as SGHDT and CDR2 as YYEEEE. The CDR3 length is 11 residues. The data belong to a study of monozygotic twins with inflammatory bowel disease. Each sample's cDNA came from eight separate reactions. TCRdb derives one entry per CDR3 protein from the 5' RACE reads, leaving out DNA. Here the sample table reports 190,000 or so distinct CDR3 sequences. Study-wide points: Sharing of clonotypes with others was lower in IBD patients than in healthy twins, and this was especially so with disease activity.

The genes are TRBV5-6 and TRBJ1-1. The sample consisted of blood. This receptor was obtained from a human donor with ulcerative colitis or Crohn's disease, or a healthy co-twin of an affected twin (not recorded which). The CDR3 loop is CASKKNTEAFF.